These 15 T cell receptor beta chains share one sample of origin, sequenced in a study of identical twins. TCRdb re-called the 5' RACE reads through MiXCR, storing one row per CDR3 protein. The table shows approximately 550,000 distinct CDR3 sequences, with about 20% occurring only once. These data were also filed under a second study, of yellow fever vaccine responses in identical twins.

The material sequenced was CD4+ T cells sorted from blood. These receptors all stem from a woman aged 18-35 years in good health.

This clonotype was observed a few times. The rearrangement joins TRBV10-3 to TRBJ1-1, with D uncertain. Germline V gives CDR1 ENHRY, CDR2 SYGVKD. V was cut by 4 bases and J by 5 bases, with 17 bases left in between. The CDR3 consists of 15 residues. This chain's CDR3 is CAISGTAVSRTEAFF. The CDR3 DNA follows: TGTGCCATCAGTGGAACAGCCGTGTCGAGGACTGAAGCTTTCTTT.

The chain combines TRBV15 with TRBJ2-3; no firm D call. This CDR3 region has 12 residues. V was shortened by 1 base and J by 5 bases, with 4 bases between the two germline ends. Germline CDR1 and CDR2: LNHNV and YYDKDF (reference sequence). The CDR3: CATSRGGDTQYF. DNA for the CDR3: TGTGCCACCAGCAGAGGTGGAGATACGCAGTATTTT.

V gene TRBV10-2 combines with J gene TRBJ2-2; D is undetermined. This CDR3 region has 13 residues. The V end lost 6 bases, the J end lost 8 bases, and 13 bases lay between the germline ends. Germline lookup yields CDR1 WSHSY and CDR2 SAAADI. The CDR3 spells CASRVGISGELFF. The CDR3, as DNA: TGCGCCAGCAGGGTCGGTATCTCGGGGGAGCTGTTTTTT.

This clonotype was counted a few times. The V call is TRBV7-8, the J call TRBJ1-1, with no clear D. Looked up from germline, CDR1 is SGHVS and CDR2 is FQNEAQ. Deletions cut 4 bases from V and 1 base from J, with 10 bases between. This CDR3 contains 14 residues. The CDR3 nucleotides read TGTGCCAGCAGCTCGATATCCAGGAACACTGAAGCTTTCTTT. Encoded protein: CASSSISRNTEAFF.

The chain has TRBV6-1 and TRBJ2-7; no clear D gene. V shed 2 bases and J shed 2 bases, with 10 bases lying between them. The CDR3 totals 14 residues. The germline CDR1 and CDR2 sequences are MNHNS and SASEGT. CDR3 sequence (DNA): TGTGCCAGCAGTGAATCGGGCAGAGCCTACGAGCAGTACGTC. Encoded protein: CASSESGRAYEQYV.

This clonotype has ten or more counts. The chain employs TRBV12-3 or TRBV12-4 and TRBJ2-3; D unclear. The CDR3 length is 14 residues. The V and J ends lost 8 bases and 0 bases respectively, with 12 bases between them. The CDR3 DNA reads TGTGCCAGCTCCGGGTCAGCTAGCACAGATACGCAGTATTTT. Its translation is CASSGSASTDTQYF.

This chain joins TRBV11-2 and TRBJ2-2, with a tentative D call TRBD1 (5 bases). The germline V gene has CDR1 SGHAT and CDR2 FQNNGV. The V and J ends lost 6 bases and 4 bases respectively, with 9 bases between them. The length of the CDR3 is 13 residues. CDR3 in amino acids: CASRGPFTGELFF. CDR3 DNA: TGTGCCAGCAGGGGGCCATTCACCGGGGAGCTGTTTTTT.

The rearrangement uses TRBV3-1 and TRBJ2-2; TRBD2 matches at 9 bases. The V gene's germline CDR1 is LGHDT and CDR2 YNNKEL (reference sequence). This CDR3 has 17 amino acids. V shed 11 bases and J 5 bases; nucleotides not matched to a gene: 18. The CDR3 here is CACSKAWGGRETGELFF. As DNA, the CDR3 is TGTGCCTGCTCCAAAGCCTGGGGCGGGAGGGAGACCGGGGAGCTGTTTTTT.

The rearrangement uses TRBV3-1 and TRBJ1-6, with TRBD1 as a possible D gene (5 bases). V lost 0 bases and J 10 bases, leaving 16 bases between the germline ends. From germline, CDR1 is LGHDT and CDR2 YNNKEL (reference sequence). The CDR3 loop spans 16 amino acids. The CDR3 reads CASSQDFLGVGSPLHF. The CDR3 DNA sequence: TGTGCCAGCAGCCAAGATTTTTTGGGGGTAGGATCACCCCTCCACTTT.

Only a few counts were recorded for this clonotype. The chain carries TRBV2 and TRBJ2-7; the D gene is possibly TRBD1 (5 bases). The CDR3 has 14 amino acids. V was shortened by 6 bases and J by 3 bases, with 15 bases between the two germline ends. The germline CDR1 and CDR2 sequences are SNHLY and FYNNEI. The CDR3 reads CASSTTGVVYEQYV. In DNA form, the CDR3 reads TGTGCCAGCAGCACAACAGGAGTTGTCTACGAGCAGTACGTC.

The chain recombines TRBV12-3 or TRBV12-4 with TRBJ2-7; D gene unclear. The CDR3 contains 12 residues. V was trimmed by 1 base and J by 3 bases, leaving 4 bases between them. DNA of the CDR3: TGTGCCAGCAGTTTAGTGAACTACGAGCAGTACTTC. This translates into CASSLVNYEQYF.

This clonotype was seen repeatedly, ten times or more. This chain links TRBV2 with TRBJ2-1; 13 nucleotides line up with TRBD2. The CDR3 runs to 15 residues. CDR1 and CDR2 (germline): SNHLY, FYNNEI. Losses at the gene ends were 6 bases for V and 5 bases for J; bases not matched to a gene: 4. The CDR3 sequence: CASSAGTSGNNEQFF. In DNA form, the CDR3 reads TGTGCCAGCAGCGCCGGGACTAGCGGGAACAATGAGCAGTTCTTC. The whole variable domain, remainder taken from reference TRBV2 and TRBJ2-1, is EPEVTQTPSHQVTQMGQEVILRCVPISNHLYFYWYRQILGQKVEFLVSFYNNEISEKSEIFDDQFSVERPDGSNFTLKIRSTKLEDSAMYFCASSAGTSGNNEQFFGPGTRLTVL.

This clonotype turned up a few times. The chain has TRBV12-3 or TRBV12-4 and TRBJ2-3, with D hard to call. The V end was cut by 2 bases, the J end by 4 bases, with 10 bases between. This CDR3 is built from 14 residues. CDR3 protein: CASSLRSTADTQYF. The CDR3 DNA reads TGTGCCAGCAGTTTACGGAGCACGGCAGATACGCAGTATTTT.

This chain joins TRBV20-1 and TRBJ1-2; D is uncertain. The CDR3 spans 13 residues. Trimming cost V 3 bases and J 2 bases, with 10 bases left between them. Germline V gene lookup returns CDR1 DFQATT and CDR2 SNEGSKA (reference sequence). The CDR3 DNA is TGCAGTGCTAGTACCCAGGCGAACTATGGCTACACCTTC. It codes for CSASTQANYGYTF.

The chain uses TRBV19 and TRBJ2-2; maybe TRBD1 (6 bases). This CDR3 comprises 13 residues. CDR1 is LNHDA and CDR2 is SQIVND in the germline V gene (reference sequence). Deletions cut 5 bases from V and 3 bases from J, with 7 bases between. The DNA for the CDR3 is TGTGCCAGTAGTCACAGGGACACCGGGGAGCTGTTTTTT. Its translation: CASSHRDTGELFF.